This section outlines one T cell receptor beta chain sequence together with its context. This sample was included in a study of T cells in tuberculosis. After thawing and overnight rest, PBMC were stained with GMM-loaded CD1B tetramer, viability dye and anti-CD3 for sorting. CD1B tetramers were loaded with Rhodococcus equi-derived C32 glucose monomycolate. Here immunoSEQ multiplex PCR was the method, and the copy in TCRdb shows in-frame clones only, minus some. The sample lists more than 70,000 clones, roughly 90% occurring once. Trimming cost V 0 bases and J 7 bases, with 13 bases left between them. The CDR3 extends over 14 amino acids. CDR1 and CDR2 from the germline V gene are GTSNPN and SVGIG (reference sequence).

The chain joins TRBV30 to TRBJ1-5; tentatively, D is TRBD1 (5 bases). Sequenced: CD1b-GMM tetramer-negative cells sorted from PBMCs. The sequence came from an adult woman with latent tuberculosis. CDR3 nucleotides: TGTGCCTGGAGTGTGGGAGGGGCGGGGCAGCCCCAGCATTTT. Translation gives CAWSVGGAGQPQHF.